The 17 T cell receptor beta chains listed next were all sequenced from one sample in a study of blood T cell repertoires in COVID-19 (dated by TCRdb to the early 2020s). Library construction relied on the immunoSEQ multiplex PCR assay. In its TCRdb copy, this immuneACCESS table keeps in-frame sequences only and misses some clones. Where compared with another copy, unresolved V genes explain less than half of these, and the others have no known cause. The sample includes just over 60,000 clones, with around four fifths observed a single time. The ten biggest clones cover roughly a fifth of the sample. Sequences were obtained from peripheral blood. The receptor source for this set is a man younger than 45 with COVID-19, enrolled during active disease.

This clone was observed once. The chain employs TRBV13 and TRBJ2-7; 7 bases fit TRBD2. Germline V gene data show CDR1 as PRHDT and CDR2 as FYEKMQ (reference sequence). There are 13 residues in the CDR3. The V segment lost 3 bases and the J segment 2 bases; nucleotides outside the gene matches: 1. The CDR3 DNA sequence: TGTGCCAGCAGCTTGGGGACTACCTACGAGCAGTACTTC. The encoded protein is CASSLGTTYEQYF.

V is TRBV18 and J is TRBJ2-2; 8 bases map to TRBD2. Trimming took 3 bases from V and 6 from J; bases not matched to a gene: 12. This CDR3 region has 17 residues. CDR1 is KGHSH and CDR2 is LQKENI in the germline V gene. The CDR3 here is CASSPFPAGEAAGELFF. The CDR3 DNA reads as TGTGCCAGCTCACCTTTCCCAGCGGGGGAGGCGGCCGGGGAGCTGTTTTTT. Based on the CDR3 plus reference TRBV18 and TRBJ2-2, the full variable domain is NAGVMQNPRHLVRRRGQEARLRCSPMKGHSHVYWYRQLPEEGLKFMVYLQKENIIDESGMPKERFSAEFPKEGPSILRIQQVVRGDSAAYFCASSPFPAGEAAGELFFGEGSRLTVL.

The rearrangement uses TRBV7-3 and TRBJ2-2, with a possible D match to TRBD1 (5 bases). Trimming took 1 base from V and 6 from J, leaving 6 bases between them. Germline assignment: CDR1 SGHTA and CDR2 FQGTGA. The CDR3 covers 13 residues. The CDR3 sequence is CASSLSRAGELFF. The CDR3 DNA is TGTGCCAGCAGCTTAAGCAGGGCCGGGGAGCTGTTTTTT.

CDR3 amino acids: CAWGRQGAVKTQYF. The CDR3 DNA follows: TGTGCCTGGGGAAGACAGGGGGCGGTGAAGACCCAGTACTTC. This rearrangement joins TRBV30 to TRBJ2-5, with 10 bases aligning to TRBD1. The CDR3 consists of 14 residues. V was clipped by 5 bases and J by 6 bases; unmatched bases: 9. Germline CDR1 reads GTSNPN; CDR2 reads SVGIG (reference sequence).

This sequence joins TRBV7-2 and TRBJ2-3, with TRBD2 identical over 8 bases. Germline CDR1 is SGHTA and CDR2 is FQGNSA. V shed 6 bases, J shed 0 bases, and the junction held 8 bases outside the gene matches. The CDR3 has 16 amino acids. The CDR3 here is CASSFAGGKSTDTQYF. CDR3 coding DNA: TGTGCCAGCAGTTTCGCGGGGGGCAAAAGCACAGATACGCAGTATTTT. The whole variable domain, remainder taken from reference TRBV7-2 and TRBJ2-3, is GAGVSQSPSNKVTEKGKDVELRCDPISGHTALYWYRQSLGQGLEFLIYFQGNSAPDKSGLPSDRFSAERTGGSVSTLTIQRTQQEDSAVYLCASSFAGGKSTDTQYFGPGTRLTVL.

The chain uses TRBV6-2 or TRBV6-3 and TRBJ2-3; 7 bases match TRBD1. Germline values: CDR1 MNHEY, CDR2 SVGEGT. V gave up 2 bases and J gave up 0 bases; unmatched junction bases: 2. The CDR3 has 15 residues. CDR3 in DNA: TGTGCCAGCAGTTACGAGGACAGGAGCACAGATACGCAGTATTTT. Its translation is CASSYEDRSTDTQYF.

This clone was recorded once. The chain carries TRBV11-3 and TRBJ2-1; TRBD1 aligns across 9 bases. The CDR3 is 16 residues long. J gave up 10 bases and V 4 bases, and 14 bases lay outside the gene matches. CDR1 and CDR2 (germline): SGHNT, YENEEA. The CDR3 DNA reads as TGTGCCAGCAGCTGGGGGGACAGGGCCCCTCCTAGGGAGCAGTTCTTC. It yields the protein CASSWGDRAPPREQFF.

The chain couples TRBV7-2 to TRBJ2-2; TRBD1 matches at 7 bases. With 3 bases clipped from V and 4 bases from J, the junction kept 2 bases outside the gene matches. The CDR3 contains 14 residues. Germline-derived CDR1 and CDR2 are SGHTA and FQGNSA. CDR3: CASSLGQLTGELFF. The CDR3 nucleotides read TGTGCCAGCAGCTTGGGACAGCTCACCGGGGAGCTGTTTTTT.

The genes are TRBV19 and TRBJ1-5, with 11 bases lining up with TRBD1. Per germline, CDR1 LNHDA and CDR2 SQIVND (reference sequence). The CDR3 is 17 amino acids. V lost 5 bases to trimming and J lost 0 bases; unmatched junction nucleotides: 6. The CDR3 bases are TGTGCCAGTAGTCCCTGGGACAGGGGGGGTAGCAATCAGCCCCAGCATTTT. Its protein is CASSPWDRGGSNQPQHF. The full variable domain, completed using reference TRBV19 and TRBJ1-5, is DGGITQSPKYLFRKEGQNVTLSCEQNLNHDAMYWYRQDPGQGLRLIYYSQIVNDFQKGDIAEGYSVSREKKESFPLTVTSAQKNPTAFYLCASSPWDRGGSNQPQHFGDGTRLSIL.

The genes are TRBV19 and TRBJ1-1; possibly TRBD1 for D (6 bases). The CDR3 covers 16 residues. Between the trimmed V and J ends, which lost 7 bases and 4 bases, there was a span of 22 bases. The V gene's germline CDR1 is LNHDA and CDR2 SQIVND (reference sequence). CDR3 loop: CASTLLPGQGSTEAFF. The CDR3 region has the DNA TGTGCCAGTACCCTCCTCCCGGGACAAGGGAGCACTGAAGCTTTCTTT.

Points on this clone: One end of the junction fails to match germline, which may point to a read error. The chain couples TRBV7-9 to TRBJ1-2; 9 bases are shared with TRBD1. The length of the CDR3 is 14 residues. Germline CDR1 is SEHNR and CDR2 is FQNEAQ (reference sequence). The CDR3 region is CASSQTLGQGGTYF. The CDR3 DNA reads TGTGCCAGCAGCCAGACTCTGGGACAGGGCGGTACTTACTTC.

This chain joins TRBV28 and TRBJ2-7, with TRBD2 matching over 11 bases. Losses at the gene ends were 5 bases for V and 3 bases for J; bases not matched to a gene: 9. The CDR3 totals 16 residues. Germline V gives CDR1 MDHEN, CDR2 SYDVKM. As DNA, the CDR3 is TGTGCCAGCAGTCGATCCGGGACTAGCGGCCTCTACGAGCAGTACTTC. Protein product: CASSRSGTSGLYEQYF.

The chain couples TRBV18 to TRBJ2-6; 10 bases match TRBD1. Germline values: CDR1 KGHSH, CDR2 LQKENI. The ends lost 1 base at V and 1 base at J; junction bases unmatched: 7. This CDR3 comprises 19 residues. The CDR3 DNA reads TGTGCCAGCTCACCACGATTGACAGGGGGCGCATCTGGGGCCAACGTCCTGACTTTC. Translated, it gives CASSPRLTGGASGANVLTF. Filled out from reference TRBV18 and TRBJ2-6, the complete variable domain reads NAGVMQNPRHLVRRRGQEARLRCSPMKGHSHVYWYRQLPEEGLKFMVYLQKENIIDESGMPKERFSAEFPKEGPSILRIQQVVRGDSAAYFCASSPRLTGGASGANVLTFGAGSRLTVL.

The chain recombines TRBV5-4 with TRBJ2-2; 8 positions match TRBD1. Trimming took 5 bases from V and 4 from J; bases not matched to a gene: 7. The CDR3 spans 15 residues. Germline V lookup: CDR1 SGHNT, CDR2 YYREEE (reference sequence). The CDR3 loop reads CASRAGTGSTGELFF. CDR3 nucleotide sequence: TGTGCCAGCAGGGCCGGGACAGGTTCCACCGGGGAGCTGTTTTTT.

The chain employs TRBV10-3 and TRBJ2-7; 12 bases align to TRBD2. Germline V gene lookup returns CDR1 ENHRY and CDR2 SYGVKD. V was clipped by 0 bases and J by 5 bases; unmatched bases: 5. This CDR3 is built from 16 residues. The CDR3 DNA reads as TGTGCCATCAGTGAGTCACTAGCGGGGGGAGGCAACGAGCAGTACTTC. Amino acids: CAISESLAGGGNEQYF.

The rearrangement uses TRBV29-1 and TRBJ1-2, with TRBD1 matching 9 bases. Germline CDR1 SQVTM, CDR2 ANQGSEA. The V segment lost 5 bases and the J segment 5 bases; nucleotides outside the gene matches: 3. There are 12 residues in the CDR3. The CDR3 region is CSVSGTGYGYTF. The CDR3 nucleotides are TGCAGCGTTTCCGGGACAGGGTATGGCTACACCTTC. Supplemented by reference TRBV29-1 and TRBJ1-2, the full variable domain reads SAVISQKPSRDICQRGTSLTIQCQVDSQVTMMFWYRQQPGQSLTLIATANQGSEATYESGFVIDKFPISRPNLTFSTLTVSNMSPEDSSIYLCSVSGTGYGYTFGSGTRLTVV.

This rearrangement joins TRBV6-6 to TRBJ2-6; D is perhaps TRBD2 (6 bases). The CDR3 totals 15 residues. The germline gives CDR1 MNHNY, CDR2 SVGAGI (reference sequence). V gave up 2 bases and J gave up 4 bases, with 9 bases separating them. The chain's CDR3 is CASSYGGSGANVLTF. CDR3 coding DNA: TGTGCCAGCAGTTACGGGGGGTCCGGGGCCAACGTCCTGACTTTC.